The rows below give T cell receptor beta chains drawn from one sample of a study of cytomegalovirus exposure and HLA in healthy donors. Some clones are missing from TCRdb's copy, which holds only in-frame ones; the method was immunoSEQ multiplex PCR. The sample holds 95,000 to 100,000 clones, around 80% seen once. Material: PBMCs. All receptors come from a woman aged 55-70 years in good health and CMV-seronegative. Each CDR3 is given with its conserved first and last residue. D genes are given only for firm matches. A clone size is listed for some rows: how often the clone was seen (once, few, many), or a class if it is expanded.

clone_size: -; v_call: TRBV29-1; d_call: TRBD2; j_call: TRBJ2-3; cdr3_nt: TGCAGCGTTGAATTGGGGCTAGCGGGGGGCATAGGGGCAGATACGCAGTATTTT; cdr3_aa: CSVELGLAGGIGADTQYF
clone_size: -; v_call: TRBV29-1; d_call: TRBD1; j_call: TRBJ2-1; cdr3_nt: TGCAGCGCTTGGACAGGGTCCTACAATGAGCAGTTCTTC; cdr3_aa: CSAWTGSYNEQFF
clone_size: -; v_call: TRBV11-2; d_call: -; j_call: TRBJ2-5; cdr3_nt: TGTGCCAGCAGCTGGGGCAGGACCGGGGAGACCCAGTACTTC; cdr3_aa: CASSWGRTGETQYF
clone_size: -; v_call: TRBV7-9; d_call: -; j_call: TRBJ2-7; cdr3_nt: TGTGCCAGCAGCTTCCTCTCCTACGAGCAGTACTTC; cdr3_aa: CASSFLSYEQYF
clone_size: -; v_call: TRBV7-2; d_call: TRBD1; j_call: TRBJ2-7; cdr3_nt: TGTGCCAGCAGCTCTCTGCGTGGGGACAGGGGCTACGAGCAGTACTTC; cdr3_aa: CASSSLRGDRGYEQYF
clone_size: few; v_call: TRBV15; d_call: -; j_call: TRBJ1-2; cdr3_nt: TGTGCCACCAGCAGGCCGTCGGCTAACTATGGCTACACCTTC; cdr3_aa: CATSRPSANYGYTF
clone_size: -; v_call: TRBV4-1; d_call: TRBD2; j_call: TRBJ2-1; cdr3_nt: TGCGCCAGCAGCCAAGATGGGCGGGGGGCCTACAATGAGCAGTTCTTC; cdr3_aa: CASSQDGRGAYNEQFF
clone_size: -; v_call: TRBV7-9; d_call: -; j_call: TRBJ1-4; cdr3_nt: TGTGCCAGCAGCTCGGGACAAAGGGGACTGTTTTTT; cdr3_aa: CASSSGQRGLFF
clone_size: -; v_call: TRBV5-5; d_call: -; j_call: TRBJ1-5; cdr3_nt: TGTGCCAGCAGCTTGGGGTGGGGAGGAAGCCCCCAGCATTTT; cdr3_aa: CASSLGWGGSPQHF
clone_size: -; v_call: TRBV7-2; d_call: -; j_call: TRBJ2-2; cdr3_nt: TGTGCCAGCAGCTTCCGTATGAACACCGGGGAGCTGTTTTTT; cdr3_aa: CASSFRMNTGELFF
clone_size: -; v_call: TRBV30; d_call: -; j_call: TRBJ2-6; cdr3_nt: TGTGCCTGGAGTGCGACTTTCTCTGGGGCCAACGTCCTGACTTTC; cdr3_aa: CAWSATFSGANVLTF
clone_size: -; v_call: TRBV4-1; d_call: TRBD2; j_call: TRBJ2-5; cdr3_nt: TGCGCCAGCAGCCAAGTCCAGCGGGGGAAGGAGACCCAGTACTTC; cdr3_aa: CASSQVQRGKETQYF
clone_size: -; v_call: TRBV27; d_call: TRBD2; j_call: TRBJ2-1; cdr3_nt: TGTGCCAGCAGGGATCTAGCGGGGTTCTACAATGAGCAGTTCTTC; cdr3_aa: CASRDLAGFYNEQFF
clone_size: -; v_call: TRBV7-9; d_call: TRBD2; j_call: TRBJ2-7; cdr3_nt: TGTGCCAGCAGCTTAGTTCCTAGCGGAGCATTTTACGAGCAGTACTTC; cdr3_aa: CASSLVPSGAFYEQYF
clone_size: -; v_call: TRBV5-6; d_call: -; j_call: TRBJ1-2; cdr3_nt: TGTGCCAGCAGCTTGGATTTACAGGATGGCTACACCTTC; cdr3_aa: CASSLDLQDGYTF
clone_size: -; v_call: TRBV10-1; d_call: -; j_call: TRBJ1-4; cdr3_nt: TGCGCCAGCAGTGAGGAAATGATGGACTCACCAGTGAGAAAACTGTTTTTT; cdr3_aa: CASSEEMMDSPVRKLFF
clone_size: -; v_call: TRBV5-4; d_call: -; j_call: TRBJ1-4; cdr3_nt: TGTGCCAGCAGCTTGGGCGGGTCAGTGGATGAAAAACTGTTTTTT; cdr3_aa: CASSLGGSVDEKLFF